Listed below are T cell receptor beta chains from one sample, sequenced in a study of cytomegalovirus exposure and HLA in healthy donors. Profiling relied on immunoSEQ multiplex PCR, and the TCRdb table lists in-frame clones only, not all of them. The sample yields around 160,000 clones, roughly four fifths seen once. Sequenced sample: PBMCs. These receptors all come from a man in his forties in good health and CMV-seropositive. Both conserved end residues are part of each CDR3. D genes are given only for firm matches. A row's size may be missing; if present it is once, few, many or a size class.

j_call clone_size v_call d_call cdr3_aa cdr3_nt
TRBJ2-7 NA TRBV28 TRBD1 CASSLQGAPGDEQYF TGTGCCAGCAGTTTACAGGGGGCCCCCGGAGACGAGCAGTACTTC
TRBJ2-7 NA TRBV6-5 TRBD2 CASSYEAGGPPYEQYF TGTGCCAGCAGTTATGAGGCGGGAGGACCCCCCTACGAGCAGTACTTC
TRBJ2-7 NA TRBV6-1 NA CASGRGISYEQYF TGTGCCAGCGGACGGGGTATTAGCTACGAGCAGTACTTC
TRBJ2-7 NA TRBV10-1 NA CASNPGISEQYF TGCGCCAGCAATCCAGGGATTAGCGAGCAGTACTTC
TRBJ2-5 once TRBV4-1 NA CASSQDGQVGTQYF TGCGCCAGCAGCCAAGATGGGCAAGTTGGGACCCAGTACTTC
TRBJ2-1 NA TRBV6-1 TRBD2 CASSEPPSGDTYNEQFF TGTGCCAGCAGTGAACCTCCTAGCGGTGACACCTACAATGAGCAGTTCTTC
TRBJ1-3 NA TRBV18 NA CASSPGQTPGNTIYF TGTGCCAGCTCACCAGGACAAACCCCAGGAAACACCATATATTTT
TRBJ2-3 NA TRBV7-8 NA CASSFSRLDALDTQYF TGTGCCAGCAGCTTTTCCAGACTAGATGCTTTGGATACGCAGTATTTT
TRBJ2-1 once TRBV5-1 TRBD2 CASSYVSGSLNEQFF TGCGCCAGCAGCTACGTTAGCGGGAGCCTCAATGAGCAGTTCTTC
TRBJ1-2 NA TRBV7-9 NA CASGSFDYTF TGTGCCAGCGGTAGTTTTGACTACACCTTC
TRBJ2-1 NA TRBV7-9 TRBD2 CSSSLGVAGVRYEQFF TGTTCCAGCAGCTTAGGGGTAGCGGGAGTCAGGTATGAGCAGTTCTTC
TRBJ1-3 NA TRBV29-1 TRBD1 CSVVGTGASGNTIYF TGCAGCGTTGTTGGGACAGGAGCTTCTGGAAACACCATATATTTT
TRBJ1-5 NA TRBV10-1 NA CASQDYSNQPQHF TGCGCCAGCCAGGATTATAGCAATCAGCCCCAGCATTTT
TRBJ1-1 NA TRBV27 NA CASSLRPPEMNTEAFF TGTGCCAGCAGTTTACGGCCCCCGGAGATGAACACTGAAGCTTTCTTT
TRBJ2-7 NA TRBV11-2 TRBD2 CASSLSSGSYEQYF TGTGCCAGCAGCTTATCTAGCGGATCCTACGAGCAGTACTTC
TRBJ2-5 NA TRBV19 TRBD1 CASSLTGDLETQYF TGTGCCAGTAGTTTAACAGGGGACCTAGAGACCCAGTACTTC